This T cell receptor (beta chain) was sequenced during a study of blood T cell repertoires in COVID-19 (dated by TCRdb to the early 2020s). Background on the whole study: The collaborator samples originated in the United States, Italy and Spain and spanned the acute and convalescent phases of COVID-19. Where available, HLA class I and class II types were obtained from metadata supplied by the sample provider rather than from assay-based typing. Sample metadata almost always included a de-identified subject ID, COVID-19 status, age in years and sex. The prospective study material was composed of cDNA or gDNA derived from T cells, B-cell-depleted T cells, or PBMCs. The repertoires were made available in a free public database intended to serve as a resource for research on the immune response to SARS-CoV-2. Samples were obtained from the ongoing ImmuneRACE study (first 160 participants) and from over 1,000 subjects provided by 6 global collaborators. Deeply sampled blood TCRbeta repertoires from subjects exposed to, actively infected with, or recovered from COVID-19 were included in the dataset.

TCRbeta CDR3 regions were amplified from genomic DNA using the immunoSEQ Assay, a bias-controlled multiplex PCR. The study's processing was this. Nucleated cell counts per sample were estimated from amplification of reference gene primers within the assay. Sequence reads were collapsed and filtered to measure the absolute abundance of every unique TCRbeta CDR3 rearrangement. Productive Simpson clonality was computed per sample as the square root of Simpson's diversity index over productive rearrangements. The immuneACCESS repertoire file appears here via TCRdb, limited to in-frame rearrangements. These files lack a portion of the clones; in checked studies, under half of the deficit traces to unresolved V genes, and the cause of the others is not known. That table gives V, J and clone size, and the DNA gave D and trimming. Across this sample there are fewer than 250,000 clones, with about 82% seen only once. The ten top clones hold approximately 6.3% of the sample.

Collaborating institutions collected whole blood in K2EDTA tubes following their own protocols. For TCRbeta analysis, collaborator samples were shipped as frozen whole blood, as isolated PBMCs, or as DNA extracted from either sample type. Study-level results and caveats: How much clinical and demographic metadata was included differed by source and by participant, and the metadata was provided uncurated.

Details on this clone: The target of this receptor is not known. No base quality values were provided; no much bigger clone lies one nucleotide off.

The CDR3 spans 16 residues, from the cysteine through the phenylalanine. Only CDR3 DNA remains: 48 bases, in frame from the first base. Unmatched junction bases come to 6, with V trimmed by 0 bases and J by 5 bases. CDR1 and CDR2, looked up from the germline V gene, are SGHDT and YYEEEE. Sequenced input: peripheral blood. This chain is built from TRBV5-6 and TRBJ2-2, and 8 junction bases match TRBD1. This clonotype was obtained from a woman aged 55-70 years with active or convalescent COVID-19. The DNA sequence follows: TGTGCCAGCAGCTTGGGCAGGGGGCGAGGGACCGGGGAGCTGTTTTTT. This gives the protein CASSLGRGRGTGELFF. When the CDR3 is completed using the reference TRBV5-6 and TRBJ2-2 genes on either side, the full variable domain is DAGVTQSPTHLIKTRGQQVTLRCSPKSGHDTVSWYQQALGQGPQFIFQYYEEEERQRGNFPDRFSGHQFPNYSSELNVNALLLGDSALYLCASSLGRGRGTGELFFGEGSRLTVL.